Given below is one T cell receptor (beta chain) in context. The whole isolated RNA underwent reverse transcription, so sequencing captured expressed TCRB transcripts. Sequencing was performed with immunoSEQ multiplex PCR; in TCRdb, only in-frame clones are kept and a portion is missing. The sample yields a few hundred thousand clones, 27% seen once. The source of the sample is a study of beta chain features in type 1 diabetes. The sequenced material came from central memory CD4+ T cells from blood. The source of this sequence is a man aged 25 to 45 in good health.

In nucleotides, the CDR3 is TGTGCCAGCAGCCAAGACAGGGTTGGGTACGAGCAGTACTTC. Translating it yields CASSQDRVGYEQYF. The rearrangement links TRBV4-2 to TRBJ2-5, with D possibly TRBD1 on 5 matching bases. TRBJ2-7 explains the end of the DNA better; the J call may be wrong. The germline V gene encodes CDR1 LGHNA and CDR2 YNFKEQ. This CDR3 comprises 14 residues.